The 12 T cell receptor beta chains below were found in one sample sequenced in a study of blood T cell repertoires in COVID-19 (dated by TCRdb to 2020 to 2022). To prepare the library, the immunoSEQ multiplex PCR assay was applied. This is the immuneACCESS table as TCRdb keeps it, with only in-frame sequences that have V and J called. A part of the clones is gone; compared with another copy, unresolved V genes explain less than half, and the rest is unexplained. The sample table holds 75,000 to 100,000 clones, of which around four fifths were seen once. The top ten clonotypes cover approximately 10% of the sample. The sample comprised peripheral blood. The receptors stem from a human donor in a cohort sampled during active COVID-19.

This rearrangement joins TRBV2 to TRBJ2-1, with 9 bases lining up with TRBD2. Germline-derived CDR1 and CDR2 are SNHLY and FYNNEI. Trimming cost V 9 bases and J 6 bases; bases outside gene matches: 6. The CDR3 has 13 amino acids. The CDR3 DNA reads TGTGCCAGTTGCGGGGGGGTTTGCAATGAGCAGTTCTTC. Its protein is CASCGGVCNEQFF.

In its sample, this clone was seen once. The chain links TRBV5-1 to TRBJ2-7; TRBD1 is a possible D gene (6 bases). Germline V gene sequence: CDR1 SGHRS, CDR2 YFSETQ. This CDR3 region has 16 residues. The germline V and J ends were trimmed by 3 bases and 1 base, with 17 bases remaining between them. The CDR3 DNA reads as TGCGCCAGCAGCTCCGATCCGGGACAATATTCCTACGAGCAGTACTTC. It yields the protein CASSSDPGQYSYEQYF.

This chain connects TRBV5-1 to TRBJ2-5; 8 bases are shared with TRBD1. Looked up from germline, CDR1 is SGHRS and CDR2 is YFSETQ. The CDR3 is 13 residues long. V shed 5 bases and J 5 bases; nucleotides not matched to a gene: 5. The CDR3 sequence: CASRGTGGETQYF. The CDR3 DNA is TGCGCCAGCAGGGGGACAGGAGGGGAGACCCAGTACTTC.

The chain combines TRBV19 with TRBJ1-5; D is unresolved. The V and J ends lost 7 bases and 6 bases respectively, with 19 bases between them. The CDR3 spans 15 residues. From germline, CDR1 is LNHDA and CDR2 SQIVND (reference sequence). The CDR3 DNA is TGTGCCAGTAACGGGATTGGGATTTTCGCTCAGCCCCAGCATTTT. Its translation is CASNGIGIFAQPQHF.

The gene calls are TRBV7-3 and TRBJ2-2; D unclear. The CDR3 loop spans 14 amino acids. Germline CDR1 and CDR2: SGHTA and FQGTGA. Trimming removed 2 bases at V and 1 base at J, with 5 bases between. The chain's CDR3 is CASSLLENTGELFF. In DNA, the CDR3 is TGTGCCAGCAGCTTATTAGAGAACACCGGGGAGCTGTTTTTT.

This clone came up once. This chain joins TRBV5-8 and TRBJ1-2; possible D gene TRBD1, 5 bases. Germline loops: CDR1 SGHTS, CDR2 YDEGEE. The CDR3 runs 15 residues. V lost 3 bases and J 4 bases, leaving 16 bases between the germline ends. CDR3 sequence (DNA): TGTGCCAGCAGCTACACGCGACAGAACCCCTATGGCTACACCTTC. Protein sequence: CASSYTRQNPYGYTF.

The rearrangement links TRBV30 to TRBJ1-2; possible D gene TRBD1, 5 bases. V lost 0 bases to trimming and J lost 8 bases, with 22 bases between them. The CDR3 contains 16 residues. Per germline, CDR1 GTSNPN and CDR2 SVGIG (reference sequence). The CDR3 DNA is TGTGCCTGGAGTGTAAATCGACAGCTTCAAGTGTGGGGCTACACCTTC. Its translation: CAWSVNRQLQVWGYTF.

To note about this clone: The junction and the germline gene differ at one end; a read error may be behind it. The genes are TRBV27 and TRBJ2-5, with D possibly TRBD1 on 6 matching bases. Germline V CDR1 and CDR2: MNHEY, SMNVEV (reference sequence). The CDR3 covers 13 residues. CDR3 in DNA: TGTGCCACAGGACAGATGGCCCAAGGGACCCAGTACTTC. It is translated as CATGQMAQGTQYF.

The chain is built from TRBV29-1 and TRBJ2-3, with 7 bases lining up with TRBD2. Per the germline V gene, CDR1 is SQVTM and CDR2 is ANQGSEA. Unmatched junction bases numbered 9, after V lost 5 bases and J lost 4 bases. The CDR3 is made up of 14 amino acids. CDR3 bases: TGCAGCGTTCGAGTAGGCGCGGGGGCAGATACGCAGTATTTT. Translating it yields CSVRVGAGADTQYF.

In nucleotides, the CDR3 is TGTGCCAGTAGTAAGAGTCAGGGGGAGGTCTACGAGCAGTACTTC. It translates to CASSKSQGEVYEQYF. The gene calls are TRBV19 and TRBJ2-7; D may be TRBD1 (7 bases). Between the trimmed V and J ends, which lost 4 bases and 3 bases, there was a span of 16 bases. There are 15 residues in the CDR3. The germline gives CDR1 LNHDA, CDR2 SQIVND (reference sequence).

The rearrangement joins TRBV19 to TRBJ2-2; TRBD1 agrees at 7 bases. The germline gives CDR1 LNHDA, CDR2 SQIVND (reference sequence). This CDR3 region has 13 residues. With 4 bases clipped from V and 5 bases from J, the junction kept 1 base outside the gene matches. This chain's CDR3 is CASSTTGTGELFF. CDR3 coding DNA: TGTGCCAGTAGTACGACAGGGACCGGGGAGCTGTTTTTT.

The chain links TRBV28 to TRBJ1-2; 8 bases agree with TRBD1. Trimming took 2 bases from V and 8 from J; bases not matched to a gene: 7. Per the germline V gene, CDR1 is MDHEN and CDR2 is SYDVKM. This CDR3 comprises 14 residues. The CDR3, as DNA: TGTGCCAGCAGTTTACCGGACAGGGCTCGGGGCTACACCTTC. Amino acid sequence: CASSLPDRARGYTF.